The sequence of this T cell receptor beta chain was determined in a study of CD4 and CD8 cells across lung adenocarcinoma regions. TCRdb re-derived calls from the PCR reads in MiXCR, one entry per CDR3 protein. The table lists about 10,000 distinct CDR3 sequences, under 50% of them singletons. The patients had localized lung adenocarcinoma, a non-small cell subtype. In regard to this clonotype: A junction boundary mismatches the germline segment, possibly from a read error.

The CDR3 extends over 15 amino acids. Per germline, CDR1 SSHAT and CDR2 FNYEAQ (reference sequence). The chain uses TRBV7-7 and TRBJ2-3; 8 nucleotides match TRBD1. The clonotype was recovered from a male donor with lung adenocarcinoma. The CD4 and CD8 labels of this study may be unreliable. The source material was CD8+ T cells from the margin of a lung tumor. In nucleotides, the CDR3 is TGTGCTAGCAGCTTCGGCAGGGGGCGCACAGGGACGCTGTATTTT. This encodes CASSFGRGRTGTLYF.